This TCR beta chain originates from a study of radiation and T cells in renal cell carcinoma. Study results and limitations: Pretreatment tumor biopsies were lacking, so baseline clonotypes are unknown.

The time point: blood 4 weeks post-SBRT, at nephrectomy. Stated treatment: 15 Gy SBRT to primary tumor, nephrectomy 4 weeks later. Blood was sampled at baseline, 2 weeks and 4 weeks after SBRT. Germline V gives CDR1 LGHNA, CDR2 YSLEER. CDR3 length: 13 amino acids. Trimming took off 1 base at V and 4 bases at J, with 8 bases between the two ends. This clone was found a few times. Its matching antigen is unknown. Some clones are missing from TCRdb's copy, which holds only in-frame ones; the method was immunoSEQ multiplex PCR. This sample has around 100,000 clones; 84% occur once, and the top ten carry more than 7%.

The sequence was collected from a man in his 60s with renal cell carcinoma. This chain joins TRBV4-3 and TRBJ2-7; weak D call: TRBD2 (6 bases). Specimen: blood, collected from a patient whose treatment included radiotherapy and nephrectomy. The CDR3 loop is CASSQATRYEQYF. The CDR3 DNA follows: TGCGCCAGCAGCCAAGCGACTAGGTACGAGCAGTACTTC.